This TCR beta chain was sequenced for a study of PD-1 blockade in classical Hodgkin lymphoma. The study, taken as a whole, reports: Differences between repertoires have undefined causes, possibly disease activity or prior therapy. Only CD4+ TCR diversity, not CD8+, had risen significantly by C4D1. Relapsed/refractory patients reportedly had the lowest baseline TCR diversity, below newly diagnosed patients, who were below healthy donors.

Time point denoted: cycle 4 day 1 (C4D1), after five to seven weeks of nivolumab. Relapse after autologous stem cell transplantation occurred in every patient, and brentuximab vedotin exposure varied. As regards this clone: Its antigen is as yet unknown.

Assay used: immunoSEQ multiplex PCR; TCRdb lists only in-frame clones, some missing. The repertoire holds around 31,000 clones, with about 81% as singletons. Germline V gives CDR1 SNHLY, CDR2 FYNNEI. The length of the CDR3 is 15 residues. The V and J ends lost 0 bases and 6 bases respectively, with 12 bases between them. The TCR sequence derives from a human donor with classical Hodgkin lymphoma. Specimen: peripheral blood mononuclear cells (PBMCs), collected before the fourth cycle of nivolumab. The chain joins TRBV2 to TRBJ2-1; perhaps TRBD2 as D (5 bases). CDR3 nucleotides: TGTGCCAGCAGTGAAGCCGGGATAGGTGCCAATGAGCAGTTCTTC. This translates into CASSEAGIGANEQFF.